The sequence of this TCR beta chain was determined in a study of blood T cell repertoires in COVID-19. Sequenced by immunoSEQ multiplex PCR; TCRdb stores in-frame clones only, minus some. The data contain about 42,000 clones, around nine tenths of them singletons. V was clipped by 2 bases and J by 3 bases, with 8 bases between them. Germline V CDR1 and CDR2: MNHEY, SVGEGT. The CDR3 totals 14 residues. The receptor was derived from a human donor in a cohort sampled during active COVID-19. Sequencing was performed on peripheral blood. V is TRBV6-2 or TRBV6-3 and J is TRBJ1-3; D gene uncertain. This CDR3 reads CASSYGHSGNTIYF. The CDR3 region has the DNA TGTGCCAGCAGTTACGGTCACAGTGGAAACACCATATATTTT.